Presented here are 5 T cell receptor beta chains from one specimen sequenced in a study of cytomegalovirus exposure and HLA in healthy donors. The study ran its PCR with 60 Vbeta and 13 Jbeta primers. Produced via immunoSEQ multiplex PCR; TCRdb's table is partial and in-frame only. The sample has 150,000 or so clones, roughly 73% seen once. The material sequenced was PBMCs. Receptors were obtained from a woman aged 18-30 years in good health and CMV-seronegative.

This chain connects TRBV11-3 to TRBJ2-2; 9 bases are a match to TRBD2. The CDR3 is made up of 15 amino acids. The J segment lost 5 bases and the V segment lost 3 bases, leaving 4 bases of the junction unmatched. CDR1 is SGHNT and CDR2 is YENEEA in the germline V gene. CDR3 loop: CASSLLAGSTGELFF. The DNA of the CDR3 is TGTGCCAGCAGCTTGCTAGCGGGATCTACCGGGGAGCTGTTTTTT.

This clone was seen a handful of times. V and J are TRBV18 and TRBJ2-7; 9 bases match TRBD1. V lost 3 bases to trimming and J lost 2 bases; unmatched junction nucleotides: 2. Germline CDR1 KGHSH, CDR2 LQKENI. This CDR3 contains 14 residues. The CDR3 region is CASSPGQGAYEQYV. In DNA form, the CDR3 reads TGTGCCAGCTCACCGGGACAGGGAGCCTACGAGCAGTACGTC.

The sample holds one count of this clone. The chain links TRBV29-1 to TRBJ1-2; D might be TRBD1 (5 bases). The CDR3 runs 15 residues. From germline, CDR1 is SQVTM and CDR2 ANQGSEA. The ends were cut back, 6 bases at V and 3 bases at J, with 20 bases in the middle. For the CDR3, the DNA is TGCAGCGTGGCCCTTACGACAGCTCCAGACTATGGCTACACCTTC. Protein product: CSVALTTAPDYGYTF.

The chain joins TRBV11-2 to TRBJ2-7; D might be TRBD1 (6 bases). Per germline, CDR1 SGHAT and CDR2 FQNNGV. The CDR3 contains 13 residues. The V end was cut by 4 bases, the J end by 7 bases, with 14 bases between. The CDR3 coding sequence is TGTGCCAGCAGCTACAGGGTCACGGGAGAGCAGTACTTC. Translated, it gives CASSYRVTGEQYF.

J is TRBJ2-1 and V is TRBV7-2, with D perhaps matching TRBD2 (5 bases). The V end lost 1 base, the J end lost 15 bases, and 16 bases lay between the germline ends. CDR3 length equals 13 residues. The germline V gene encodes CDR1 SGHTA and CDR2 FQGNSA. The CDR3 is CASSLGPRTSPFF. For the CDR3, the DNA is TGTGCCAGCAGCTTAGGTCCGAGAACTAGTCCGTTCTTC.